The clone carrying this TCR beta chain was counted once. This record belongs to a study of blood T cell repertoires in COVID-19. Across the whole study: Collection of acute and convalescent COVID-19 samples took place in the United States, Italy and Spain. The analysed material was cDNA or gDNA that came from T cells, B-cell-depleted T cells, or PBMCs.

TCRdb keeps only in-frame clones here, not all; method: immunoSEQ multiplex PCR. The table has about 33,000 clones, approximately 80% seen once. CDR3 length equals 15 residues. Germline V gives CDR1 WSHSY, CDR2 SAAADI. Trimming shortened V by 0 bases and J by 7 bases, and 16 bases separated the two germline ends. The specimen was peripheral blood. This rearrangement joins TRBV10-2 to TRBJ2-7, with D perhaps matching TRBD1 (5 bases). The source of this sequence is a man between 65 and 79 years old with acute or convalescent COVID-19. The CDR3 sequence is CASSESNVPKGEQYF. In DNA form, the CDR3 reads TGCGCCAGCAGTGAGTCTAATGTCCCAAAGGGGGAGCAGTACTTC.